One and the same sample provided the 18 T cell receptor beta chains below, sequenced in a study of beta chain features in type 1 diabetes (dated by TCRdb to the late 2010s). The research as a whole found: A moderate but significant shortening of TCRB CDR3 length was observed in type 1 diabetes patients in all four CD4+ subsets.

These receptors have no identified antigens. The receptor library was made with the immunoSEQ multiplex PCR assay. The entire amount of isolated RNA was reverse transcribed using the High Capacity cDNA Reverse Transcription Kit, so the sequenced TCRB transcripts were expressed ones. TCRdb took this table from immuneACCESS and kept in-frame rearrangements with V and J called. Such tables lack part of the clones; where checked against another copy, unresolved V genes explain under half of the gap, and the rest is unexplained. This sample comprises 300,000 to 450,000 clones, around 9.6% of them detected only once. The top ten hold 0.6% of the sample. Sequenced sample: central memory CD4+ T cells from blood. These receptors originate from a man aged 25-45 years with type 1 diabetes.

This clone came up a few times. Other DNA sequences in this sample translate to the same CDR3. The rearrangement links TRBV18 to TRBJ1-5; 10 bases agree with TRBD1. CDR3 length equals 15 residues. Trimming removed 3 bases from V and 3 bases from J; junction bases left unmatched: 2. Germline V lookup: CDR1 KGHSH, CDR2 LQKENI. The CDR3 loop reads CASSPGQGSNQPQHF. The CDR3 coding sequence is TGTGCCAGCTCACCGGGACAGGGGTCCAATCAGCCCCAGCATTTT.

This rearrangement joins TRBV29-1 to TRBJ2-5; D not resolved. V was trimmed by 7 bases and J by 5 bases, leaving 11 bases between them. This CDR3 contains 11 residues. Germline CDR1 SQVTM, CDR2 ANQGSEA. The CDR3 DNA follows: TGCAGCGCCCGAGATTGGGAGACCCAGTACTTC. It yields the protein CSARDWETQYF.

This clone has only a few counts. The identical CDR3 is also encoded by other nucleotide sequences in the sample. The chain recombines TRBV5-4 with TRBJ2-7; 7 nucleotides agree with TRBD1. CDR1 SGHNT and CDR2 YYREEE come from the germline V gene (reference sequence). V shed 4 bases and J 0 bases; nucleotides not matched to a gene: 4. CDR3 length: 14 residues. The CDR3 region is CASSLRDSSYEQYF. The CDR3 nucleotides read TGTGCCAGCAGCCTACGGGACAGCTCCTACGAGCAGTACTTC.

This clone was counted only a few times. Written as DNA, the CDR3 is TGTGCCAGCAGCTTAAATCCAGGGGATGGTGGCTACACCTTC. It yields the protein CASSLNPGDGGYTF. V gene TRBV7-3 combines with J gene TRBJ1-2, with D perhaps TRBD1 (6 bases). The CDR3 covers 14 residues. Trimming left V 1 base short and J 7 bases short, with 13 bases between. The V gene's germline CDR1 is SGHTA and CDR2 FQGTGA.

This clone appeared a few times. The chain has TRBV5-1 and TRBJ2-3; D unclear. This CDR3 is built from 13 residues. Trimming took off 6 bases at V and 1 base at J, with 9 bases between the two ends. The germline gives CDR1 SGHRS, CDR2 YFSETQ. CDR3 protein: CASNFDRTDTQYF. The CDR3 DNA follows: TGCGCCAGCAACTTCGACCGCACAGATACGCAGTATTTT.

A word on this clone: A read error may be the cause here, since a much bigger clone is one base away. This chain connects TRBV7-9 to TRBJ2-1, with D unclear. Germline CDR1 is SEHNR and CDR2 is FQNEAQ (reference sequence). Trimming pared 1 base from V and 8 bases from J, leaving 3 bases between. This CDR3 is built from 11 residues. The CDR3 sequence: CASSLGDEQFF. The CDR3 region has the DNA TGTGCCAGCAGCTTAGGGGATGAGCAGTTCTTC.

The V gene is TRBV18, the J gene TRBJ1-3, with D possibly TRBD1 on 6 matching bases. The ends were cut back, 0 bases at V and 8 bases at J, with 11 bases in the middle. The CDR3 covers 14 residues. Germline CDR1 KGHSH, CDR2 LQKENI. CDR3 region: CASSPPGRGDTIYF. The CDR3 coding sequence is TGTGCCAGCTCACCACCGGGCAGGGGAGACACCATATATTTT.

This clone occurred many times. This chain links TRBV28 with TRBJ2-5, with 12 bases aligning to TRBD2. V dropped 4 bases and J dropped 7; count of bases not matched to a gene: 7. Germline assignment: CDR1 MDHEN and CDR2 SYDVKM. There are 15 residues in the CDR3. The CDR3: CASSSASGRGWTQYF. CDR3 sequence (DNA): TGTGCCAGCAGTTCAGCTAGCGGGAGGGGGTGGACCCAGTACTTC.

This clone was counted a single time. CDR3 DNA: TGTGCCAGCAGTCTCTCGGCGGGAGGATTCTACAATGAGCAGTTCTTC. It codes for CASSLSAGGFYNEQFF. The V gene is TRBV28, the J gene TRBJ2-1, with TRBD2 matching over 8 bases. Germline assignment: CDR1 MDHEN and CDR2 SYDVKM. This CDR3 contains 16 residues. The junction had 9 bases not matched to a gene; V was cut back by 5 bases and J by 3 bases.

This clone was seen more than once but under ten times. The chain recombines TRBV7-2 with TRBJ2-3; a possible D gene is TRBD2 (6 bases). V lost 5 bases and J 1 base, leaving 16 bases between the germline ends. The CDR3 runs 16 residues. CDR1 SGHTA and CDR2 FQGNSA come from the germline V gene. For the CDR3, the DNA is TGTGCCAGCAGCCGGTTGGGCGGGGCAGGCACAGATACGCAGTATTTT. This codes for CASSRLGGAGTDTQYF.

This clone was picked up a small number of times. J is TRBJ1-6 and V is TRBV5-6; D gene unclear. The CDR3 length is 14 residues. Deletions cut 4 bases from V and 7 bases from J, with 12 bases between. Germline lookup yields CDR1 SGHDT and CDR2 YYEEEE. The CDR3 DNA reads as TGTGCCAGCAGCGTTGGGTCCCTAAATTCACCCCTCCACTTT. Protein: CASSVGSLNSPLHF. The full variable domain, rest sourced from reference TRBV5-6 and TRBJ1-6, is DAGVTQSPTHLIKTRGQQVTLRCSPKSGHDTVSWYQQALGQGPQFIFQYYEEEERQRGNFPDRFSGHQFPNYSSELNVNALLLGDSALYLCASSVGSLNSPLHFGNGTRLTVT.

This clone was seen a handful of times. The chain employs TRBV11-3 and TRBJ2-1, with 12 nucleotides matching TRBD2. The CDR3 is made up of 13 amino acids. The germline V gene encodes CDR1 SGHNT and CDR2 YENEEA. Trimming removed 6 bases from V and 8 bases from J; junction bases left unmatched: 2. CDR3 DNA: TGTGCCAGCAGTTCTAGCGGGAGGGATGAGCAGTTCTTC. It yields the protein CASSSSGRDEQFF.

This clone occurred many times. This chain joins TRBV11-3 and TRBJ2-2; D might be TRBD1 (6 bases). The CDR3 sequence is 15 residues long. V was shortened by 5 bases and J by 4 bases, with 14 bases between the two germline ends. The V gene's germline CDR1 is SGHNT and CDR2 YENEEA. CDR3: CASSPTGTGTGELFF. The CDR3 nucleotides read TGTGCCAGCAGCCCCACAGGGACGGGCACCGGGGAGCTGTTTTTT.

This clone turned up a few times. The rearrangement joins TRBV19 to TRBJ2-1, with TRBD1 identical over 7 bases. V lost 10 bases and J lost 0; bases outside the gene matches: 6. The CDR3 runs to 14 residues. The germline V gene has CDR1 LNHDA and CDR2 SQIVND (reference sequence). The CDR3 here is CATAQGFSYNEQFF. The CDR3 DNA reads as TGTGCCACCGCACAGGGGTTCTCCTACAATGAGCAGTTCTTC.

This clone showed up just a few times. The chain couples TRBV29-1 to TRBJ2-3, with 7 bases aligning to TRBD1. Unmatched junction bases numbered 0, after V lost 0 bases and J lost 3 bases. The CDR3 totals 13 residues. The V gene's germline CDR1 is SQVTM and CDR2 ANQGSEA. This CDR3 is CSVEEQGTDTQYF. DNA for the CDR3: TGCAGCGTTGAAGAACAGGGGACAGATACGCAGTATTTT.

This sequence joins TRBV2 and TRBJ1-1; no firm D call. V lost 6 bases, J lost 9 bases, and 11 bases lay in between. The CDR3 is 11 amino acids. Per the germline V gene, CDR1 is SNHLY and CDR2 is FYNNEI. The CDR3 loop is CASRAEVKAFF. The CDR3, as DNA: TGTGCCAGCAGGGCGGAGGTGAAAGCTTTCTTT.

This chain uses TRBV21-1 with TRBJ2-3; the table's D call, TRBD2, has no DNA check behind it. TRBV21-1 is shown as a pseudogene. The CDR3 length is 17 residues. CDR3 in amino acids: CASSKSGREESTDTQYF. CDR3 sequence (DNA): TGTGCCAGCAGCAAGAGTGGGCGGGAGGAAAGCACAGATACGCAGTATTTT.

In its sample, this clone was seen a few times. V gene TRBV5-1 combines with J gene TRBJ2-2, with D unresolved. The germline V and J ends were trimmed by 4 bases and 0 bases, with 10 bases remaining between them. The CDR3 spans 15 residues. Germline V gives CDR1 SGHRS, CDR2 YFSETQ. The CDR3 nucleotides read TGCGCCAGCAGCCCGTTTCCAGCGAACACCGGGGAGCTGTTTTTT. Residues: CASSPFPANTGELFF.